This T cell receptor beta chain was recorded in a study of neurological immune-mediated disorders (dated by TCRdb to the late 2010s). Describing the broader study: Among the roughly 34 multiple sclerosis patients, relapsing-remitting MS was present in approximately 31 and secondary progressive MS was present in 3. Longitudinal samples, technical triplicates and paired sorted CD4+ and CD8+ T-cell subsets, alongside PBMC samples, were included among the approximately 99 TCR-beta libraries. Peripheral blood TCR-beta repertoires from HTLV-I-associated myelopathy (HAM/TSP) patients, multiple sclerosis patients and healthy controls were compared by UMI-based sequencing. Of the 68 subjects in the cohort, some 15 were HAM/TSP patients, around 35 were multiple sclerosis patients, and around 20 were healthy controls.

Broader findings and caveats from the paper: No identical CDR3 amino acid sequences were shared among expanded clones across subjects, suggesting private TCR-beta repertoires in all groups. In a phylogenetic analysis, the repertoires of 18 out of 34 MS patients fell into a single cluster of related CDR3 sequences, pointing to a possible signature at the repertoire level. The highest TCR clonal expansion was observed in HAM/TSP patients, whereas the lowest was observed in MS patients, even when compared with healthy controls. The MS cluster showed no association with clinical or MRI features, and the authors stated that larger cohorts are needed.

V gives up 2 bases and J gives up 5 bases, and the segment between their germline ends measures 13 bases. Taken from the germline V gene, the CDR1 and CDR2 loops are MNHEY and SVGAGI. From cysteine to phenylalanine, the CDR3 is 14 amino acids long. Only the CDR3 DNA stays, 42 bases, in frame from base 1. This clonotype was counted ten times or more. No cognate antigen has been identified for it. There are no base qualities to consult, and no much larger clone falls within one base. For the unsorted PBMC libraries, 2 million PBMCs were stored in RNAlater at -80 degrees C until RNA extraction and were used to generate the libraries. The multiple sclerosis patients were enrolled in a US clinical protocol that used magnetic resonance imaging to evaluate disease progression. PBMCs were separated from peripheral blood using Ficoll-Hypaque density gradient centrifugation and then cryopreserved in liquid nitrogen.

To synthesize cDNA, template-switch 5'RACE was performed with a primer carrying a 10-nucleotide random unique molecular identifier so that each TCR transcript was tagged. Every sequencing run yielded over 180 million TCR-beta sequences covering 15-18 subjects. The RNeasy kit was used to extract total RNA. The KAPA Real-time Library Amplification kit was used to amplify TCR-beta VDJ regions with primers for the TCR constant region and the 5'RACE anchor. A first PCR added sample indexes and Illumina adaptors, after which a second PCR increased the library yield. After Ampure bead purification, the TCR product of roughly 650 bp was size-selected on a 2% E-gel SizeSelection system. Library quality was checked on a Bioanalyzer, concentration was measured with Qubit, and libraries were quantified with the Kapa Library Quantification kit before pooling. An Illumina HiSeq 2500 sequenced the libraries paired-end 2 x 150 bp. To increase sequence diversity, roughly 24-32% phiX was spiked into each library pool. Concerning the study's data processing: Quality-filtered reads were processed with the UMI-based MiGEC pipeline, which removed over 85% of raw TCR sequences during error correction. IMGT germline references were used for aligning VDJ genes, and each clonotype was defined as a unique CDR3 amino acid sequence together with its V-J genes. Clonal expansion, Shannon diversity, and CDR3 relatedness (CalcPairwiseDistances, ClusterSamples) were evaluated with VDJtools, and phylogenetic trees were built with CLCbio workbench. Expanded clones were defined as having at least 8 unique UMIs, based on coefficient-of-variation modelling across technical triplicates. TCRdb's own reprocessing of the public reads used fastp at Q25 and MiXCR and kept productive beta chains. Every distinct CDR3 protein forms one entry, paired with its most common genes and DNA. The V and J calls shown here were made by TCRdb, not taken from the authors' results. For this sample the table gives 85,000 to 90,000 distinct CDR3 sequences, of which roughly 3.2% were detected only once. The top ten clonotypes cover 2.9% of the sample.

This receptor was identified in a woman between 45 and 65 years old with multiple sclerosis. Sequencing was done on a sample of PBMCs. Rearrangement joined TRBV6-5 to TRBJ2-7; D gene: possibly TRBD1, on 5 matching bases. The CDR3 region: CASSYAGQLNEQYF. The DNA sequence is given as TGTGCCAGCAGTTACGCAGGGCAACTCAACGAGCAGTACTTC.